The rows below give T cell receptor beta chains drawn from one sample of a study of read filtering for tumor transcriptome and immune sequencing. TCRdb used MiXCR to reprocess the reads, holding one entry per CDR3 protein. The data contain approximately 20,000 distinct CDR3 sequences, 22% of them singletons. The sample comprised a population of CD138-negative cells sorted from bone marrow. These receptors were taken from a donor aged 40 or older with multiple myeloma. Each CDR3 is given with its conserved first and last residue. A D gene is named only where the DNA matches it firmly. The listing skips clone size in some rows; elsewhere it reads once, few, many or a size class.

NA	many	TRBV20-1	TRBJ2-1	12	TGCAGTGCTATGGGCGCAAGACAGGAGCAGTTCTTC	CSAMGARQEQFF
NA	medium-sized	TRBV7-2	TRBJ2-7	13	TGTGCCAGCAGCACCCCTGGCCACTACGAGCAGTACTTC	CASSTPGHYEQYF
NA	medium-sized	TRBV6-5	TRBJ2-2	15	TGTGCCAGCAGTTACAGTGGCGGGGCGACCGGGGAGCTGTTTTTT	CASSYSGGATGELFF
NA	few	TRBV12-3/TRBV12-4	TRBJ2-2	13	TGTGCCAGCAGTGTGAGGGGCACCGGGGAGCTGTTTTTT	CASSVRGTGELFF
NA	many	TRBV11-2	TRBJ2-5	15	TGTGCCAGCAGCTCAGGAATGAACTACCAAGAGACCCAGTACTTC	CASSSGMNYQETQYF
NA	many	TRBV12-3/TRBV12-4	TRBJ1-1	13	TGTGCCAGCAGACGGGGGGAGGGCACTGAAGCTTTCTTT	CASRRGEGTEAFF
NA	many	TRBV28	TRBJ2-5	14	TGTGCCAGCAGTCCCCCCCAGGCCAGGGAGACCCAGTACTTC	CASSPPQARETQYF
TRBD1	NA	TRBV18	TRBJ2-3	15	TGTGCCAGCTCATCCGGGACAGGGGATGCAGATACGCAGTATTTT	CASSSGTGDADTQYF
TRBD2	many	TRBV24-1	TRBJ2-1	17	TGTGCCACCAGTGCCAAGGGGAGCGGGAGGAATGACAATGAGCAGTTCTTC	CATSAKGSGRNDNEQFF
TRBD1	many	TRBV28	TRBJ2-6	18	TGTGCCAGCAGTTCTGGTTCAACAGGGGGCTCTGGGGCCAACGTCCTGACTTTC	CASSSGSTGGSGANVLTF
NA	few	TRBV28	TRBJ2-7	12	TGTGCCAGCAGTCCACGGGGTAACGAGCAGTACTTC	CASSPRGNEQYF
TRBD1	NA	TRBV4-3	TRBJ2-5	13	TGCGCCAGCAGCCAGGGACAGCAAGAGACCCAGTACTTC	CASSQGQQETQYF
NA	many	TRBV20-1	TRBJ2-3	16	TGCAGTGCTAGAGATGGCAGCCTACATAGCACAGATACGCAGTATTTT	CSARDGSLHSTDTQYF
TRBD2	large	TRBV25-1	TRBJ2-7	18	TGTGCCAGCAGTGATCCCTCCTTGACTAGCGGGGCCCCCTACGAGCAGTACTTC	CASSDPSLTSGAPYEQYF
NA	many	TRBV20-1	TRBJ2-1	14	TGCAGTGCTAGAGATGAGACTTCCCCGGGGGAGCAGTTCTTC	CSARDETSPGEQFF
TRBD1	NA	TRBV27	TRBJ2-2	18	TGTGCCAGCACTCTCTACCTCAGGGGGCCCTCGAACACCGGGGAGCTGTTTTTT	CASTLYLRGPSNTGELFF
NA	medium-sized	TRBV20-1	TRBJ2-1	16	TGCAGTGCTCCCTTCGCTCTAGCGAGCTCCTACAATGAGCAGTTCTTC	CSAPFALASSYNEQFF
NA	NA	TRBV15	TRBJ1-4	15	TGTGCCACCAGCTATCCCCTTGGACAGACCGAAAAACTGTTTTTT	CATSYPLGQTEKLFF
TRBD1	few	TRBV10-3	TRBJ2-3	14	TGTGCCACCGGGACAGGGGGTAACACAGATACGCAGTATTTT	CATGTGGNTDTQYF
NA	few	TRBV10-1	TRBJ2-5	13	TGCGCCAGCAGTGGGGGTCTGGGAGAGACCCAGTACTTC	CASSGGLGETQYF
TRBD2	few	TRBV20-1	TRBJ2-7	13	TGCAGTGCTATCAGGACTAGCGGTACCGAGCAGTACTTC	CSAIRTSGTEQYF
NA	medium-sized	TRBV20-1	TRBJ2-1	16	TGCAGTGCTAGAAGGCCGGGGGGGGCAGGGGGCGGTGAGCAGTTCTTC	CSARRPGGAGGGEQFF
TRBD2	medium-sized	TRBV7-9	TRBJ2-3	15	TGTGCCAGCAGCTCAGCGGGAGTTTCCCCAGATACGCAGTATTTT	CASSSAGVSPDTQYF
TRBD2	many	TRBV29-1	TRBJ2-2	13	TGCAGCGTTGAGGGAGCGGGACGCGGGGAGCTGTTTTTT	CSVEGAGRGELFF
NA	few	TRBV28	TRBJ2-7	15	TGTGCCAGCAGCCCCCAGCCCGGGAGAACCTACGAGCAGTACTTC	CASSPQPGRTYEQYF
NA	NA	TRBV24-1	TRBJ2-1	13	TGTGCCACCAGTGACGGGCTCCACAATGAGCAGCTCTTC	CATSDGLHNEQLF
NA	NA	TRBV3-1	TRBJ1-5	14	TGTGCCAGCAGCCAAGAGCCTACCGTACAGCCCCAGCATTTT	CASSQEPTVQPQHF
NA	medium-sized	TRBV2	TRBJ2-1	14	TGTGCCAGCAGTGAGGCAGGATTCTACAATGAGCAGTTCTTC	CASSEAGFYNEQFF
NA	medium-sized	TRBV25-1	TRBJ2-1	16	TGTGCCAGCAGTGACCCCCGGACAGATTCCTACAATGAGCAGTTCTTC	CASSDPRTDSYNEQFF
TRBD1	few	TRBV20-1	TRBJ2-2	14	TGCAGTGCTTCGGACAGGAAGAACACCGGGGAGCTGTTTTTT	CSASDRKNTGELFF
TRBD1	NA	TRBV14	TRBJ1-1	16	TGTGCCAGCAGTCGAAGGCCGGGACAGCTGAACACTGAAGCTTTCTTT	CASSRRPGQLNTEAFF